This entry lists 29 T cell receptor beta chains sequenced from one sample in a study of tumor-infiltrating lymphocytes in oesophageal squamous cell carcinoma. TCRdb redid the calling of the PCR reads with MiXCR, one entry per CDR3 protein. Of just over 20,000 distinct CDR3 sequences listed, approximately 40% are singletons. Material: esophageal tumor tissue. These receptors were collected from a male donor with esophageal squamous cell carcinoma.

At least ten counts were recorded for this clonotype. The J gene is TRBJ1-4, the V gene TRBV6-1, with D possibly matching TRBD1 (5 bases). The CDR3 runs to 14 residues. The V end was cut by 4 bases, the J end by 6 bases, with 12 bases between. The germline CDR1 and CDR2 sequences are MNHNS and SASEGT. The CDR3, as DNA: TGTGCCAGCAGTGCTCCGGGACGAGATGAAAAACTGTTTTTT. This sequence encodes CASSAPGRDEKLFF.

This clonotype was counted ten times or more. The V and J genes are TRBV6-1 and TRBJ2-4; tentatively, D is TRBD1 (6 bases). This CDR3 region has 19 residues. V lost 4 bases, J lost 2 bases, and 24 bases lay in between. Germline values: CDR1 MNHNS, CDR2 SASEGT. CDR3 in DNA: TGTGCCAGCAGTGGATTGAGAGGGGGTTCTAGTTTAACCAAAAACATTCAGTACTTC. As protein: CASSGLRGGSSLTKNIQYF.

Regarding this clonotype: The CDR3 carries no conserved terminal phenylalanine or tryptophan, so it likely arises from a read error. The limits of the CDR3 on the DNA are not certain, so only TCRdb's listed CDR3 is given. The genes are TRBV7-9 and TRBJ2-6; TRBD1, the table's D call, was not compared with the DNA. Germline V gene data show CDR1 as SEHNR and CDR2 as FQNEAQ (reference sequence). The CDR3 comprises 10 residues, both ends counted. CDR3 sequence: CASSTGQGAR.

This clonotype occurred many times. This chain links TRBV28 with TRBJ1-2; 7 nucleotides align to TRBD1. J was trimmed by 4 bases and V by 6 bases; bases with no gene match: 8. Germline V lookup: CDR1 MDHEN, CDR2 SYDVKM. The CDR3 extends over 14 amino acids. DNA of the CDR3: TGTGCCAGCAGCCCCCCGGGACAGACCTATGGCTACACCTTC. Encoded protein: CASSPPGQTYGYTF.

In regard to this clonotype: The conserved final phenylalanine or tryptophan is absent from the CDR3, which likely points to a read error. Because the CDR3's place on the DNA is in doubt, the DNA is left out and the CDR3 is given as listed by TCRdb. The rearrangement links TRBV7-2 to TRBJ2-6; the table calls TRBD1, which could not be checked here. CDR1 and CDR2 from the germline V gene are SGHTA and FQGNSA. The CDR3 length is 15 residues, termini included. The CDR3 sequence: CASSWDVTDTQYFGA.

This clonotype was observed a handful of times. V gene TRBV5-5 combines with J gene TRBJ2-5; 9 nucleotides line up with TRBD1. The DNA end lines up better with TRBJ2-7; the J call may be wrong. Germline CDR1 reads SGHKS; CDR2 reads YYEKEE (reference sequence). The CDR3 contains 13 residues. Written as DNA, the CDR3 is TGTGCCAGCAGCTGGGGACAGGGCGGCGAGCAGTACTTC. Amino acids: CASSWGQGGEQYF.

With respect to this clonotype: A clone one base away is much larger, so this may be a read error. Because the CDR3's place on the DNA is in doubt, the DNA is left out and the CDR3 is given as listed by TCRdb. V usage is TRBV28 and J usage is TRBJ2-6; the table's D call of TRBD1 was not tested on the DNA. Germline CDR1 MDHEN, CDR2 SYDVKM. The CDR3 is 17 amino acids in total, end residues counted. The CDR3 loop is CASSLGPAPGLWLHLRF.

This clonotype is a singleton in its sample. It is likely a read error, because the conserved phenylalanine at the end of the CDR3 is missing. The DNA is omitted, as the CDR3 cannot be located on it reliably, and the CDR3 follows TCRdb's listing. The chain uses TRBV7-4 and TRBJ2-3; TRBD1, as called in the table, went unchecked against the DNA. CDR1 and CDR2 from the germline V gene are SGHVT and SQSDAQ. The CDR3 has 16 amino acids, counting both end residues. CDR3 amino acids: CASSLLRQANGYTFGP.

Comments on this clonotype: No conserved phenylalanine or tryptophan is present at the end of the CDR3, so a read error is the likely explanation. The limits of the CDR3 on the DNA are not certain, so only TCRdb's listed CDR3 is given. The gene calls are TRBV7-6 and TRBJ2-4. In germline, CDR1 is SGHVS, CDR2 FNYEAQ. 9 amino acids form the CDR3, both terminal residues included. The CDR3 spells CASSLEYKA.

This clonotype appeared many times. The V call is TRBV28, the J call TRBJ2-5; 8 bases map to TRBD1. V lost 5 bases to trimming and J lost 0 bases; unmatched junction nucleotides: 11. Germline V CDR1 and CDR2: MDHEN, SYDVKM. This CDR3 has 17 amino acids. The CDR3: CASSTLRDRTHQETQYF. CDR3 nucleotide sequence: TGTGCCAGCAGTACACTCCGGGACAGGACGCACCAAGAGACCCAGTACTTC. The full variable domain, completed using reference TRBV28 and TRBJ2-5, is DVKVTQSSRYLVKRTGEKVFLECVQDMDHENMFWYRQDPGLGLRLIYFSYDVKMKEKGDIPEGYSVSREKKERFSLILESASTNQTSMYLCASSTLRDRTHQETQYFGPGTRLLVL.

The chain combines TRBV7-6 with TRBJ2-5; weak D call: TRBD1 (5 bases). V lost 5 bases, J lost 11 bases, and 21 bases lay in between. Germline V gene lookup returns CDR1 SGHVS and CDR2 FNYEAQ. The CDR3 loop spans 14 amino acids. The CDR3 nucleotides read TGTGCCAGCAGCCCACAGACAGCGCCGAATGAGCAGTACTTC. The encoded protein is CASSPQTAPNEQYF.

The chain is built from TRBV11-3 and TRBJ2-5, with TRBD1 identical over 9 bases. The end of the DNA aligns better with TRBJ2-1, so the J call may be wrong. The CDR3 runs to 16 residues. Germline-derived CDR1 and CDR2 are SGHNT and YENEEA. This CDR3 reads CASSPRQGQGYNEQFF. The CDR3 coding sequence is TGTGCCAGCAGCCCGCGACAGGGACAGGGATACAATGAGCAGTTCTTC.

This clonotype was seen just once. The junction does not match germline at one end; this may be a read error. V is TRBV7-3 and J is TRBJ2-2; TRBD2 aligns across 10 bases. The CDR3 is 16 residues long. CDR1 SGHTA and CDR2 FQGTGA come from the germline V gene. The CDR3 bases are TGTGCCAGCAGCTCCACAGCGGGGGGGCTGCCCGGCGAGCTGTTTTTT. This translates into CASSSTAGGLPGELFF.

This clonotype was detected a few times. Germline and junction disagree at one end, which may indicate a read error. This chain connects TRBV29-1 to TRBJ2-7; D might be TRBD1 (6 bases). Per the germline V gene, CDR1 is SQVTM and CDR2 is ANQGSEA. The CDR3 covers 14 residues. The CDR3 region is CSVEDPGAGYEQYF. CDR3 nucleotides: TGCAGCGTTGAAGATCCAGGGGCAGGTTACGAGCAGTACTTT.

The CDR3 is CASSLVAGYGTDTQYF. The CDR3 coding sequence is TGTGCCAGCAGCTTAGTGGCGGGGTATGGCACAGATACGCAGTATTTT. The chain couples TRBV7-2 to TRBJ2-3, with D tentatively TRBD2 (6 bases). The V gene's germline CDR1 is SGHTA and CDR2 FQGNSA. V was shortened by 1 base and J by 1 base, with 12 bases between the two germline ends. The CDR3 runs 16 residues.

The J gene is TRBJ2-7, the V gene TRBV7-6; D remains ambiguous. TRBJ2-1 matches the DNA end more closely, so the J call is doubtful. The V gene's germline CDR1 is SGHVS and CDR2 FNYEAQ. The CDR3 sequence is 11 residues long. The CDR3 region is CASSLVDEQFF. CDR3 nucleotides: TGTGCCAGCAGCTTAGTGGACGAGCAGTTCTTC.

Comment on this clonotype: Since the CDR3 does not end with the conserved phenylalanine or tryptophan, this likely comes from a read error. No DNA is shown, since the ends of the CDR3 on it are uncertain; the CDR3 is the one TCRdb lists. This sequence joins TRBV24-1 and TRBJ2-6; the D call of TRBD2 is as the table states it, not checked on the DNA. A total of 22 residues make up the CDR3, ends included. Germline assignment: CDR1 KGHDR and CDR2 SFDVKD. CDR3 residues: CATSDSRGLAGGRPYNEQFFGA.

The chain links TRBV12-3 or TRBV12-4 to TRBJ1-1, with D possibly TRBD1 on 5 matching bases. The V and J ends lost 5 bases and 1 base respectively, with 14 bases between them. This CDR3 is built from 15 residues. This chain's CDR3 is CASSRGDFGNTEAFF. CDR3 nucleotide sequence: TGTGCCAGCAGTAGAGGGGATTTCGGGAACACTGAAGCTTTCTTT.

This clonotype was counted ten times or more. This likely comes from a read error, as the CDR3 has no conserved phenylalanine or tryptophan at its end. The limits of the CDR3 on the DNA are not certain, so only TCRdb's listed CDR3 is given. The chain couples TRBV7-8 to TRBJ2-4; TRBD1 is taken as the D call from the table, unchecked against the DNA. Including both end residues, the CDR3 is 9 amino acids long. Germline loops: CDR1 SGHVS, CDR2 FQNEAQ. The CDR3 sequence: CASSLADRV.

Turning to this clonotype: The missing conserved phenylalanine or tryptophan at the end of this CDR3 makes a read error likely. No DNA is shown, since the ends of the CDR3 on it are uncertain; the CDR3 is the one TCRdb lists. The chain is built from TRBV6-6 and TRBJ2-5. Germline lookup yields CDR1 MNHNY and CDR2 SVGAGI (reference sequence). The CDR3 has 14 amino acids, counting both end residues. CDR3 amino acids: CASWSTNYGYTFGS.

This clonotype was found many times. CDR3 residues: CASSLVGDTEAFF. In DNA form, the CDR3 reads TGTGCCAGCAGCTTGGTGGGGGACACTGAAGCTTTCTTT. This chain links TRBV5-6 with TRBJ1-1; D perhaps matches TRBD1 (5 bases). With 0 bases removed from V and 3 bases from J, the gap between germline ends came to 6 bases. The CDR3 consists of 13 residues. Germline-derived CDR1 and CDR2 are SGHDT and YYEEEE.

This clonotype counts as large. The chain has TRBV27 and TRBJ2-1, with D perhaps being TRBD1 or TRBD2 (5 bases each). CDR3 length equals 14 residues. Trimming stripped 6 bases from V and 5 bases from J, with 14 bases between. The germline V gene has CDR1 MNHEY and CDR2 SMNVEV (reference sequence). The CDR3 loop reads CASSRRGADNEQFF. The CDR3 bases are TGTGCCAGCAGCCGTAGGGGAGCTGACAATGAGCAGTTCTTC.

This clonotype was detected ten times or more. The chain carries TRBV7-8 and TRBJ2-3, with TRBD1 matching 11 bases. The germline CDR1 and CDR2 sequences are SGHVS and FQNEAQ. The CDR3 contains 17 residues. With 5 bases clipped from V and 2 bases from J, the junction kept 9 bases outside the gene matches. CDR3: CASSTRDRGTPTDTQYF. As DNA, the CDR3 is TGTGCCAGCAGCACCCGGGACAGGGGGACACCCACAGATACGCAGTATTTT. The full variable domain, with the rest looked up from reference TRBV7-8 and TRBJ2-3, is GAGVSQSPRYKVAKRGQDVALRCDPISGHVSLFWYQQALGQGPEFLTYFQNEAQLDKSGLPSDRFFAERPEGSVSTLKIQRTQQEDSAVYLCASSTRDRGTPTDTQYFGPGTRLTVL.

This clonotype was recorded at least ten times. The chain combines TRBV5-8 with TRBJ2-5; TRBD1 aligns across 9 bases. Per germline, CDR1 SGHTS and CDR2 YDEGEE. The CDR3 has 16 amino acids. The ends lost 6 bases at V and 2 bases at J; junction bases unmatched: 11. The CDR3 region is CASTIGLGQGQETQYF. The CDR3 DNA is TGTGCCAGCACCATAGGGTTAGGACAGGGGCAAGAGACCCAGTACTTC.

Note on this clonotype: This clone may be a read error of a much larger clone one base away. V and J are TRBV19 and TRBJ2-5, with 9 bases lining up with TRBD2. Looked up from germline, CDR1 is LNHDA and CDR2 is SQIVND (reference sequence). V was clipped by 6 bases and J by 11 bases; unmatched bases: 16. This CDR3 has 15 amino acids. CDR3 protein: CASRRAGGSYNEQYF. The CDR3 DNA follows: TGTGCCAGTAGACGAGCGGGAGGATCCTACAATGAGCAGTACTTC.

This clonotype was observed a few times. The V and J genes are TRBV20-1 and TRBJ1-1, with TRBD1 matching 9 bases. The CDR3 sequence is 13 residues long. V dropped 7 bases and J dropped 4; count of bases not matched to a gene: 7. Per the germline V gene, CDR1 is DFQATT and CDR2 is SNEGSKA (reference sequence). CDR3 loop: CSVPTGGGTEAFF. The CDR3 nucleotides read TGCAGTGTTCCGACAGGGGGAGGCACTGAAGCTTTCTTT.

Remarks on this clonotype: A much larger clone differs by one base, so this may be a read error. The chain carries TRBV19 and TRBJ2-1, with 7 bases that match TRBD2. The V gene's germline CDR1 is LNHDA and CDR2 SQIVND (reference sequence). The CDR3 is made up of 16 amino acids. Germline trimming cut 9 bases from V and 10 bases from J; bases unmatched to any gene: 21. The CDR3 here is CASPLIGLVRDYEQFF. The CDR3 DNA reads TGTGCCAGCCCCCTCATCGGACTAGTCCGAGACTACGAGCAGTTCTTC.

The chain has TRBV4-1 and TRBJ1-5; no clear D. Germline V CDR1 and CDR2: MGHRA, YSYEKL. The germline V and J ends were trimmed by 2 bases and 0 bases, with 5 bases remaining between them. This CDR3 is built from 14 residues. DNA of the CDR3: TGCGCCAGCAGCCAACTGAATAGCAATCAGCCCCAGCATTTT. Protein: CASSQLNSNQPQHF.

This clonotype was seen more than once but under ten times. The rearrangement links TRBV7-8 to TRBJ2-3, with TRBD1 matching 9 bases. The J call is in doubt because the DNA end fits TRBJ2-7 better. This CDR3 has 15 amino acids. Germline lookup yields CDR1 SGHVS and CDR2 FQNEAQ. CDR3 region: CASSLDRTGVDEQYF. In DNA, the CDR3 is TGTGCCAGCAGCTTAGATAGGACAGGGGTGGACGAGCAGTACTTC.